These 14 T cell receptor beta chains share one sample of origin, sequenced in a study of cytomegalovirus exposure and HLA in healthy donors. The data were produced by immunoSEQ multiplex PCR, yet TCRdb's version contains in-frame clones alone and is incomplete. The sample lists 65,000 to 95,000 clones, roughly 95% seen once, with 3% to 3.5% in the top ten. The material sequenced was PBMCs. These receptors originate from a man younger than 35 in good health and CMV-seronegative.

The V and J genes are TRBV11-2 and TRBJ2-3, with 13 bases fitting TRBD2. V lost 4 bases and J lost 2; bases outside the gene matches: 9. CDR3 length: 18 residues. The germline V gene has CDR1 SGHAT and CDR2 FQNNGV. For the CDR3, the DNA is TGTGCCAGCAGCTGGCCCCGTACTAGCGGGGGGGACACAGATACGCAGTATTTT. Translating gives CASSWPRTSGGDTDTQYF.

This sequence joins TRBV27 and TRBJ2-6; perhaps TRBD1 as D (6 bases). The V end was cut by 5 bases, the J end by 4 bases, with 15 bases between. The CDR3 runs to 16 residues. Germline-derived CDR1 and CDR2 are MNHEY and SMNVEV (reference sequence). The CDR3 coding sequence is TGTGCCAGCAGTCCAAGACAGGTTACCGGGGCCAACGTCCTGACTTTC. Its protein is CASSPRQVTGANVLTF.

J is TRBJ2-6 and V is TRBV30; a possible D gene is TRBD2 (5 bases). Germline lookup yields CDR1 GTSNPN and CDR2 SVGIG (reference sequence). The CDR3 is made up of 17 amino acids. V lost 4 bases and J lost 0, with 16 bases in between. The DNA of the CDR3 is TGTGCCTGGACGGGAACCATCAAGATCTCTGGGGCCAACGTCCTGACTTTC. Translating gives CAWTGTIKISGANVLTF.

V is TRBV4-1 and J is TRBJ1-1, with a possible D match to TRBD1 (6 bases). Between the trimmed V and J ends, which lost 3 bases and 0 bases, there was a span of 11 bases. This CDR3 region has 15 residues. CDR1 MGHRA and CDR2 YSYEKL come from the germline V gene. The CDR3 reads CASSQLTGMNTEAFF. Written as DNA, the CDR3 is TGCGCCAGCAGCCAGTTAACAGGGATGAACACTGAAGCTTTCTTT.

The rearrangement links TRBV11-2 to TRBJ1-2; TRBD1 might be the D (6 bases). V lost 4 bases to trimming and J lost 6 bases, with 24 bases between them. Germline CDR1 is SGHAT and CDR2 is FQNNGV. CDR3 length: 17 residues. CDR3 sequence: CASSYPDSYRVRNGYTF. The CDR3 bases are TGTGCCAGCAGCTATCCCGACTCATACAGGGTACGGAATGGCTACACCTTC.

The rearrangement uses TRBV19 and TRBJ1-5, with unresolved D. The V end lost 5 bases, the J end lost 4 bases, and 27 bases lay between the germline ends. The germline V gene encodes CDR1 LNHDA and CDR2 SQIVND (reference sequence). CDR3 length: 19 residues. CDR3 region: CASSPPGHPVSGANQPQHF. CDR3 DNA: TGTGCCAGTAGTCCCCCGGGTCACCCGGTTAGTGGAGCTAATCAGCCCCAGCATTTT.

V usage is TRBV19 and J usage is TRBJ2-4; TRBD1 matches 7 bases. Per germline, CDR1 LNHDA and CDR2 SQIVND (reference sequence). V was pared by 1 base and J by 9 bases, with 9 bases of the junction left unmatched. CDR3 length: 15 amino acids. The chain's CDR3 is CASSIGGQSGRIQYF. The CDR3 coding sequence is TGTGCCAGTAGTATAGGGGGACAGTCTGGCCGCATTCAGTACTTC. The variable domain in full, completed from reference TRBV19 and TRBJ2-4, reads DGGITQSPKYLFRKEGQNVTLSCEQNLNHDAMYWYRQDPGQGLRLIYYSQIVNDFQKGDIAEGYSVSREKKESFPLTVTSAQKNPTAFYLCASSIGGQSGRIQYFGAGTRLSVL.

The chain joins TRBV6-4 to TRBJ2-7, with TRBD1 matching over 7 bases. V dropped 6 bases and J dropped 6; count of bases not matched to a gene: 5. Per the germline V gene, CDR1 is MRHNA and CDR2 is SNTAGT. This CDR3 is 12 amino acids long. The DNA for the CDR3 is TGTGCCAGCAGATCCTACAGGGGCGAGCAGTACTTC. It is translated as CASRSYRGEQYF.

CDR3 sequence (DNA): TGTGCCAGCAGCTCCCTCCGCCTAGCGGGTTCCCAAGAGACCCAGTACTTC. Encoded protein: CASSSLRLAGSQETQYF. The gene calls are TRBV9 and TRBJ2-5, with TRBD2 matching 8 bases. This CDR3 comprises 17 residues. V was clipped by 4 bases and J by 1 base; unmatched bases: 12. Germline-derived CDR1 and CDR2 are SGDLS and YYNGEE.

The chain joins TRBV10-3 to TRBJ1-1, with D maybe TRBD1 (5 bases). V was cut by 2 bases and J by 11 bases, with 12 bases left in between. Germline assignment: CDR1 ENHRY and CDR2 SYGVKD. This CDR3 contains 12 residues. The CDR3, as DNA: TGTGCCATCAGTGAGGTAGATGGGGCGGCTTTCTTT. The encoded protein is CAISEVDGAAFF.

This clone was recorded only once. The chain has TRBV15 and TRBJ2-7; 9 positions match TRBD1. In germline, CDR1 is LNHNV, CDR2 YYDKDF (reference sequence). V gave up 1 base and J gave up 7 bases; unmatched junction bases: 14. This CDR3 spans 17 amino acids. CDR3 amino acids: CATSRGPAGQGSWEQYF. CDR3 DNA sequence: TGTGCCACCAGCAGAGGCCCGGCGGGACAGGGAAGTTGGGAGCAGTACTTC.

The CDR3 protein is CASSSGGLSYEQYF. CDR3 nucleotides: TGTGCCAGCAGCTCCGGGGGGCTTTCCTACGAGCAGTACTTC. V is TRBV11-2 and J is TRBJ2-7, with D tentatively TRBD2 (7 bases). CDR1 is SGHAT and CDR2 is FQNNGV in the germline V gene. The CDR3 sequence is 14 residues long. The V and J ends lost 4 bases and 1 base respectively, with 11 bases between them.

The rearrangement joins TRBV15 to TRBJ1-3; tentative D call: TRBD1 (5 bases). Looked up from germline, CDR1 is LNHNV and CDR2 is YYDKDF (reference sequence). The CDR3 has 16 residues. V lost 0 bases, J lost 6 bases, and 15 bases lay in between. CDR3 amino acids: CATSRDTGQEANTIYF. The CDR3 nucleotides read TGTGCCACCAGCAGAGATACAGGTCAAGAAGCAAACACCATATATTTT. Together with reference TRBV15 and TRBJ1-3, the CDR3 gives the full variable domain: DAMVIQNPRYQVTQFGKPVTLSCSQTLNHNVMYWYQQKSSQAPKLLFHYYDKDFNNEADTPDNFQSRRPNTSFCFLDIRSPGLGDTAMYLCATSRDTGQEANTIYFGEGSWLTVV.

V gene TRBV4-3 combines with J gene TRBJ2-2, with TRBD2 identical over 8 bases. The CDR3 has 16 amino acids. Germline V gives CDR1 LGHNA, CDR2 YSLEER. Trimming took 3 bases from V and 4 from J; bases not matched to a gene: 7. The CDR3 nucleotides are TGCGCCAGCAGCCAGGTAGCGGGGAAGGCCACCGGGGAGCTGTTTTTT. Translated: CASSQVAGKATGELFF.